One sample yielded the 13 T cell receptor beta chains listed below, sequenced in a study of blood T cell repertoires in COVID-19. Using immunoSEQ multiplex PCR, the repertoire was profiled, and TCRdb retains in-frame clones only, with some absent. This sample has more than 45,000 clones, with about 83% found just once. Source material: peripheral blood. These receptors all come from a man in his forties with acute or convalescent COVID-19.

V is TRBV18 and J is TRBJ1-6, with 8 bases matching TRBD1. Germline V gene data show CDR1 as KGHSH and CDR2 as LQKENI. V gave up 6 bases and J gave up 10 bases; unmatched junction bases: 11. This CDR3 contains 15 residues. Here the CDR3 reads CASSELDRGGSPLHF. In nucleotides, the CDR3 is TGTGCCAGCTCTGAATTAGACAGGGGTGGCTCACCCCTCCACTTT.

V gene TRBV5-1 combines with J gene TRBJ1-2; unclear D gene. The V end lost 4 bases, the J end lost 0 bases, and 7 bases lay between the germline ends. This CDR3 is 13 amino acids long. Per the germline V gene, CDR1 is SGHRS and CDR2 is YFSETQ. The CDR3 sequence: CASSDTANYGYTF. DNA of the CDR3: TGCGCCAGCAGCGATACAGCTAACTATGGCTACACCTTC.

In its sample, this clone was seen many times. The V gene is TRBV7-9, the J gene TRBJ1-1; D call uncertain. Trimming left V 5 bases short and J 1 base short, with 11 bases between. The CDR3 totals 14 residues. The germline V gene has CDR1 SEHNR and CDR2 FQNEAQ (reference sequence). The CDR3 here is CASSEEGRNTEAFF. CDR3 nucleotides: TGTGCCAGCAGCGAAGAGGGTCGGAACACTGAAGCTTTCTTT.

The chain couples TRBV5-1 to TRBJ2-7, with a weak D call TRBD1 (6 bases). In germline, CDR1 is SGHRS, CDR2 YFSETQ. Trimming left V 4 bases short and J 0 bases short, with 14 bases between. The CDR3 loop spans 15 amino acids. The CDR3 sequence: CASSGIDRNSYEQYF. CDR3 bases: TGCGCCAGCAGCGGGATAGACAGGAACTCCTACGAGCAGTACTTC.

This chain connects TRBV13 to TRBJ1-3; D remains unclear. V gave up 1 base and J gave up 4 bases, with 8 bases separating them. The germline V gene has CDR1 PRHDT and CDR2 FYEKMQ (reference sequence). The CDR3 runs 14 residues. The CDR3 region is CASSLVYSGNTIYF. The CDR3 nucleotides are TGTGCCAGCAGCTTAGTTTACTCAGGAAACACCATATATTTT.

V gene TRBV28 combines with J gene TRBJ1-4; 7 bases map to TRBD1. CDR3 size: 14 residues. The J segment lost 8 bases and the V segment lost 4 bases, leaving 7 bases of the junction unmatched. CDR1 MDHEN and CDR2 SYDVKM come from the germline V gene. The CDR3 loop reads CASSYPGTVEKLFF. The CDR3 DNA reads TGTGCCAGCAGTTACCCCGGGACAGTAGAAAAACTGTTTTTT.

The CDR3 spells CASSLMAGGQPQHF. CDR3 bases: TGTGCCAGCAGTTTAATGGCCGGGGGGCAGCCCCAGCATTTT. The chain is built from TRBV27 and TRBJ1-5; D is possibly TRBD1 (5 bases). CDR1 and CDR2 (germline): MNHEY, SMNVEV (reference sequence). Trimming pared 2 bases from V and 7 bases from J, leaving 12 bases between. CDR3 size: 14 residues.

In its sample, this clone was seen a few times. The chain is built from TRBV6-6 and TRBJ2-7; 9 bases agree with TRBD1. This CDR3 has 15 residues. The germline V gene has CDR1 MNHNY and CDR2 SVGAGI (reference sequence). The ends lost 6 bases at V and 6 bases at J; junction bases unmatched: 12. Written as DNA, the CDR3 is TGTGCCAGCAGCTTCCAAGGGACAGGGAAGGGCGAGCAGTACGTC. This codes for CASSFQGTGKGEQYV.

This clone has just a few counts. The V call is TRBV28, the J call TRBJ1-1, with D possibly being TRBD1 (5 bases). Per germline, CDR1 MDHEN and CDR2 SYDVKM. CDR3 size: 16 residues. The V and J ends lost 1 base and 1 base respectively, with 13 bases between them. CDR3 loop: CASSLLGVAGNTEAFF. The CDR3 nucleotides read TGTGCCAGCAGTTTATTAGGGGTCGCAGGGAACACTGAAGCTTTCTTT.

The V and J genes are TRBV9 and TRBJ2-3; maybe TRBD1 (6 bases). CDR1 and CDR2 from the germline V gene are SGDLS and YYNGEE. The CDR3 loop spans 16 amino acids. Trimming stripped 0 bases from V and 0 bases from J, with 11 bases between. CDR3 nucleotide sequence: TGTGCCAGCAGCGTAGGGGGGCGAATAAGCACAGATACGCAGTATTTT. Amino acids: CASSVGGRISTDTQYF.

The V gene is TRBV19, the J gene TRBJ1-1, with TRBD1 matching over 7 bases. V dropped 9 bases and J dropped 1; count of bases not matched to a gene: 11. Per germline, CDR1 LNHDA and CDR2 SQIVND (reference sequence). The CDR3 has 15 amino acids. CDR3 in amino acids: CASELTGLANTEAFF. In DNA, the CDR3 is TGTGCCAGCGAACTGACAGGGCTTGCGAACACTGAAGCTTTCTTT.

V and J are TRBV6-6 and TRBJ1-2; tentatively, D is TRBD1 (5 bases). The CDR3 is 13 residues long. Between the trimmed V and J ends, which lost 5 bases and 6 bases, there was a span of 13 bases. Per germline, CDR1 MNHNY and CDR2 SVGAGI (reference sequence). As DNA, the CDR3 is TGTGCCAGCAGTACGTCCGGGACTCATGGCTACACCTTC. Translating it yields CASSTSGTHGYTF.

The chain recombines TRBV24-1 with TRBJ1-1; 8 bases align to TRBD1. CDR1 is KGHDR, CDR2 SFDVKD, per germline. The CDR3 extends over 18 amino acids. Losses at the gene ends were 4 bases for V and 1 base for J; bases not matched to a gene: 13. CDR3 region: CATSEITGTGLGNTEAFF. CDR3 coding DNA: TGTGCCACCAGTGAGATCACCGGGACAGGATTAGGGAACACTGAAGCTTTCTTT.